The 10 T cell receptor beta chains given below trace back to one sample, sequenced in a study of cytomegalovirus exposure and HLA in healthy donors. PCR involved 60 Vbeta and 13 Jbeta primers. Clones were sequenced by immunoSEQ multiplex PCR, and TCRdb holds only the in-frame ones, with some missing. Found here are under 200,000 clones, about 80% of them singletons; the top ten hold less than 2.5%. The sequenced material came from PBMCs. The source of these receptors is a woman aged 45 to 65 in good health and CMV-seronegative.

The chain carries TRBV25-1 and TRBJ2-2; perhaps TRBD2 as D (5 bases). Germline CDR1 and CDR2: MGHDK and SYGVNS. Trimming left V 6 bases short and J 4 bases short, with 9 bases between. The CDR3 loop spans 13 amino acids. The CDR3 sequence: CASRDSATGELFF. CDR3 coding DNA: TGTGCCAGCAGGGACTCCGCCACCGGGGAGCTGTTTTTT.

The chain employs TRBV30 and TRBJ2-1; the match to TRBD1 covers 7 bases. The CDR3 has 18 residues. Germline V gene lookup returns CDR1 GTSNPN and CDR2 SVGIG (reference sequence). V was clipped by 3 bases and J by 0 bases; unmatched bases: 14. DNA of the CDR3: TGTGCCTGGAGGCCACCGACAGGGAGAGGTGGCTCCTACAATGAGCAGTTCTTC. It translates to CAWRPPTGRGGSYNEQFF. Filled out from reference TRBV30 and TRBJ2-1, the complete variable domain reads SQTIHQWPATLVQPVGSPLSLECTVEGTSNPNLYWYRQAAGRGLQLLFYSVGIGQISSEVPQNLSASRPQDRQFILSSKKLLLSDSGFYLCAWRPPTGRGGSYNEQFFGPGTRLTVL.

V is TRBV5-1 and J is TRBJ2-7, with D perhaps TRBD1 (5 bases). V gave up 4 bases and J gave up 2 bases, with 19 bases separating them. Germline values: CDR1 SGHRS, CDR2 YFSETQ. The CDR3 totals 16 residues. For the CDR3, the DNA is TGCGCCAGCAGCCCGTTGGCCTCCAAGGGGCCCTACGAGCAGTACTTC. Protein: CASSPLASKGPYEQYF.

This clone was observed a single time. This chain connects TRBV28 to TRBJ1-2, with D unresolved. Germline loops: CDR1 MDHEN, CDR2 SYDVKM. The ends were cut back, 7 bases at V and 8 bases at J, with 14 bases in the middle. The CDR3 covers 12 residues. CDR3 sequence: CASTPWEGGYTF. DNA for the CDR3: TGTGCCAGCACCCCCTGGGAGGGAGGCTACACCTTC.

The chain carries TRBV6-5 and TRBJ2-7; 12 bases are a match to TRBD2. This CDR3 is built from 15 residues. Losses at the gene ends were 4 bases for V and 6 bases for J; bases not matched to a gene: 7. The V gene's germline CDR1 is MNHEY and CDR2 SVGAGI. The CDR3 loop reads CASSSRTSGIGEQYF. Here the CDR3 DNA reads TGTGCCAGCAGTTCCCGGACTAGCGGGATTGGCGAGCAGTACTTC.

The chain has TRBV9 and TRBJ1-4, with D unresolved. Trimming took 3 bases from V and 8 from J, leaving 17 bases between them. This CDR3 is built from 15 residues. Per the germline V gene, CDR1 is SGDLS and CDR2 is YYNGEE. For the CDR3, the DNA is TGTGCCAGCAGCGCCGAGGGCCGCCAATTCGAAAAACTGTTTTTT. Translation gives CASSAEGRQFEKLFF. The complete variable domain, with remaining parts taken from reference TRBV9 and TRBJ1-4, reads DSGVTQTPKHLITATGQRVTLRCSPRSGDLSVYWYQQSLDQGLQFLIQYYNGEERAKGNILERFSAQQFPDLHSELNLSSLELGDSALYFCASSAEGRQFEKLFFGSGTQLSVL.

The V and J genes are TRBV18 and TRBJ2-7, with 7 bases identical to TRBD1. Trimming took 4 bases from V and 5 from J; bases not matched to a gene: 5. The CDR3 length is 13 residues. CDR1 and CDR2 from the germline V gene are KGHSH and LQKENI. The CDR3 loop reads CASSQQGLHEQYF. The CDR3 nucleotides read TGTGCCAGCTCACAACAGGGGCTCCACGAGCAGTACTTC.

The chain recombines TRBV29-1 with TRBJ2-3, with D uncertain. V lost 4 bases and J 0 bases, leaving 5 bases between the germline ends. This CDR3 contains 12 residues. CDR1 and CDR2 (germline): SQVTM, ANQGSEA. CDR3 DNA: TGCAGCGTTGCCCCTAGCACAGATACGCAGTATTTT. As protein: CSVAPSTDTQYF.

The CDR3 protein is CASRGQGEASPLHF. In DNA, the CDR3 is TGTGCCAGCAGAGGACAGGGGGAGGCTTCACCCCTCCACTTT. The genes are TRBV4-2 and TRBJ1-6; 10 bases line up with TRBD1. This CDR3 region has 14 residues. J was trimmed by 9 bases and V by 6 bases; bases with no gene match: 5. The germline V gene encodes CDR1 LGHNA and CDR2 YNFKEQ.

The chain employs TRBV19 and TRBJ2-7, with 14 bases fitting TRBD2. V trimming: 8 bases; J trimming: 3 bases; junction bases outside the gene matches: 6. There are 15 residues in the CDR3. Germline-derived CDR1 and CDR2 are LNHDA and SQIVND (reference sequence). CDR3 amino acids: CASVGLAGGSYEQYF. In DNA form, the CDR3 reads TGTGCCAGTGTCGGACTAGCGGGAGGCAGCTACGAGCAGTACTTC. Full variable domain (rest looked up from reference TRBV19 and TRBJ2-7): DGGITQSPKYLFRKEGQNVTLSCEQNLNHDAMYWYRQDPGQGLRLIYYSQIVNDFQKGDIAEGYSVSREKKESFPLTVTSAQKNPTAFYLCASVGLAGGSYEQYFGPGTRLTVT.